This entry lists 15 T cell receptor beta chains sequenced from one sample in a study of cytomegalovirus exposure and HLA in healthy donors. In the PCR, 60 Vbeta and 13 Jbeta primers were used. Sequencing was performed with immunoSEQ multiplex PCR; in TCRdb, only in-frame clones are kept and a portion is missing. Of 150,000 to 200,000 clones in the sample, over 60% were seen once. The sample was PBMCs. All receptors derive from a female donor in good health and CMV-seronegative.

The chain recombines TRBV9 with TRBJ2-3; 9 nucleotides align to TRBD2. V gave up 0 bases and J gave up 8 bases; unmatched junction bases: 19. The CDR3 has 19 amino acids. Germline CDR1 and CDR2: SGDLS and YYNGEE. In DNA form, the CDR3 reads TGTGCCAGCAGCGTAGCTGCCCAGCGGGGGGTCACCTCTAGGGGTACGCAGTATTTT. Translated, it gives CASSVAAQRGVTSRGTQYF.

V gene TRBV15 combines with J gene TRBJ2-4, with 7 bases fitting TRBD2. The CDR3 extends over 16 amino acids. Germline assignment: CDR1 LNHNV and CDR2 YYDKDF (reference sequence). Trimming at V came to 1 base and at J to 8 bases, leaving 11 bases not matched to a gene. This CDR3 reads CATSRATGKGRDIQYF. In DNA form, the CDR3 reads TGTGCCACCAGCAGAGCAACGGGGAAGGGGAGGGACATTCAGTACTTC.

This chain links TRBV6-5 with TRBJ1-2, with TRBD1 matching 11 bases. There are 13 residues in the CDR3. The germline V gene encodes CDR1 MNHEY and CDR2 SVGAGI. The V gene end was trimmed by 6 bases and the J gene end by 7 bases; junction bases not matched to a gene: 4. DNA for the CDR3: TGTGCCAGCAGACCCGGGACAGGGGGTGGCTACACCTTC. Translation gives CASRPGTGGGYTF.

This clone was detected only a few times. The V gene is TRBV9, the J gene TRBJ2-1; D remains unclear. Germline lookup yields CDR1 SGDLS and CDR2 YYNGEE. CDR3 size: 13 residues. With 0 bases removed from V and 8 bases from J, the gap between germline ends came to 9 bases. The CDR3 sequence is CASSVGLRDEQFF. The CDR3 bases are TGTGCCAGCAGCGTAGGTCTCCGCGATGAGCAGTTCTTC.

In this sample, this clone turned up a few times. V and J are TRBV11-1 and TRBJ1-1; 7 bases map to TRBD1. Per the germline V gene, CDR1 is SGHAT and CDR2 is FQDESV (reference sequence). V was pared by 3 bases and J by 6 bases, with 7 bases of the junction left unmatched. There are 14 residues in the CDR3. The CDR3 bases are TGTGCCAGCAGCTTTTTGAGAGGACAGGCTGAAGCTTTCTTT. It codes for CASSFLRGQAEAFF.

This chain joins TRBV7-9 and TRBJ1-1; 8 positions match TRBD1. V was pared by 7 bases and J by 7 bases, with 11 bases of the junction left unmatched. This CDR3 comprises 14 residues. The V gene's germline CDR1 is SEHNR and CDR2 FQNEAQ (reference sequence). The CDR3 DNA sequence: TGTGCCAGCATCCTCGGACAGGGCCGCGGTGAAGCTTTCTTT. This encodes CASILGQGRGEAFF.

This clone was picked up one time. The V gene is TRBV19, the J gene TRBJ2-7, with D possibly TRBD1 on 5 matching bases. Trimming removed 1 base from V and 2 bases from J, with 9 bases in between. The CDR3 runs 14 residues. Germline V gene lookup returns CDR1 LNHDA and CDR2 SQIVND (reference sequence). The chain's CDR3 is CASSIGKGTYEQYF. CDR3 DNA: TGTGCCAGTAGTATAGGTAAGGGGACCTACGAGCAGTACTTC. Filled out from reference TRBV19 and TRBJ2-7, the complete variable domain reads DGGITQSPKYLFRKEGQNVTLSCEQNLNHDAMYWYRQDPGQGLRLIYYSQIVNDFQKGDIAEGYSVSREKKESFPLTVTSAQKNPTAFYLCASSIGKGTYEQYFGPGTRLTVT.

J is TRBJ2-2 and V is TRBV4-1; TRBD1 matches 9 bases. From germline, CDR1 is MGHRA and CDR2 YSYEKL. Trimming at V came to 4 bases and at J to 6 bases, leaving 3 bases not matched to a gene. This CDR3 comprises 14 residues. In nucleotides, the CDR3 is TGCGCCAGCAGCCGGGACAGGGCAGCCGGGGAGCTGTTTTTT. Translated: CASSRDRAAGELFF.

The chain combines TRBV5-1 with TRBJ2-3, with 8 bases fitting TRBD2. Trimming removed 5 bases from V and 4 bases from J; junction bases left unmatched: 9. Germline V CDR1 and CDR2: SGHRS, YFSETQ. The CDR3 contains 15 residues. CDR3 sequence (DNA): TGCGCCAGCAGTGACACAGCGGGAGAGCCAGATACGCAGTATTTT. It specifies CASSDTAGEPDTQYF.

This clone was picked up one time. This rearrangement joins TRBV11-3 to TRBJ2-1, with 7 bases identical to TRBD2. V was pared by 5 bases and J by 7 bases, with 8 bases of the junction left unmatched. Germline V gene data show CDR1 as SGHNT and CDR2 as YENEEA. CDR3 length: 14 residues. The CDR3 spells CASSGTTVNNEQFF. The CDR3, as DNA: TGTGCCAGCAGCGGGACTACAGTAAATAATGAGCAGTTCTTC.

V usage is TRBV5-1 and J usage is TRBJ2-4, with TRBD1 matching over 7 bases. The CDR3 is 13 residues long. The germline V gene encodes CDR1 SGHRS and CDR2 YFSETQ. Germline trimming cut 0 bases from V and 6 bases from J; bases unmatched to any gene: 0. The CDR3 is CASSLGQGNIQYF. The CDR3 nucleotides read TGCGCCAGCAGCTTGGGACAGGGAAACATTCAGTACTTC. Using reference TRBV5-1 and TRBJ2-4 for the parts outside the CDR3, the full variable domain is KAGVTQTPRYLIKTRGQQVTLSCSPISGHRSVSWYQQTPGQGLQFLFEYFSETQRNKGNFPGRFSGRQFSNSRSEMNVSTLELGDSALYLCASSLGQGNIQYFGAGTRLSVL.

This clone appeared a few times. For the CDR3, the DNA is TGCGCCAGCAGCCACCCCGGACAGCGAAGCACAGATACGCAGTATTTT. Its protein is CASSHPGQRSTDTQYF. The chain combines TRBV4-3 with TRBJ2-3; tentatively, D is TRBD1 (6 bases). Trimming removed 3 bases at V and 0 bases at J, with 13 bases between. This CDR3 spans 16 amino acids. Germline V CDR1 and CDR2: LGHNA, YSLEER.

This clone was seen more than once but under ten times. V gene TRBV12-5 combines with J gene TRBJ1-2, with TRBD1 matching over 7 bases. Germline CDR1 LGHNT, CDR2 FRNRAP. CDR3 length equals 16 residues. V shed 4 bases, J shed 8 bases, and the junction held 16 bases outside the gene matches. CDR3 sequence reads: CASGSQTTGLRLGYTF. The CDR3 DNA follows: TGTGCTAGTGGTTCCCAGACGACAGGGTTGAGGCTAGGCTACACCTTC.

The chain uses TRBV2 and TRBJ2-1; tentatively, D is TRBD2 (5 bases). The V and J ends lost 7 bases and 10 bases respectively, with 29 bases between them. This CDR3 comprises 17 residues. Per germline, CDR1 SNHLY and CDR2 FYNNEI. The CDR3 reads CASKRFLLAGRSGEQFF. Written as DNA, the CDR3 is TGTGCCAGCAAACGATTCCTGCTCGCGGGCCGCTCGGGGGAGCAGTTCTTC.

The chain joins TRBV11-2 to TRBJ2-1, with 8 nucleotides matching TRBD2. Trimming took 1 base from V and 4 from J; bases not matched to a gene: 6. CDR1 SGHAT and CDR2 FQNNGV come from the germline V gene. The CDR3 spans 16 residues. CDR3 DNA sequence: TGTGCCAGCAGCTTAGCTCGGGGGGGAGGGTACAATGAGCAGTTCTTC. As protein: CASSLARGGGYNEQFF.